This passage covers 29 T cell receptor beta chains from one sample sequenced in a study of tumor-infiltrating lymphocytes in oesophageal squamous cell carcinoma. MiXCR, applied by TCRdb to the PCR reads, yields one record per CDR3 protein. The sample includes around 13,000 distinct CDR3 sequences, over 50% of them seen just once. Sequencing was done on a sample of esophageal tumor tissue. Receptors originate from a female donor with esophageal squamous cell carcinoma.

This clonotype was picked up many times. The chain recombines TRBV27 with TRBJ2-5, with TRBD2 matching 7 bases. CDR3 length: 16 residues. Trimming took 2 bases from V and 3 from J; bases not matched to a gene: 9. The V gene's germline CDR1 is MNHEY and CDR2 SMNVEV (reference sequence). The CDR3 is CASSLLRREKKETQYF. CDR3 DNA: TGTGCCAGCAGTTTACTTAGGCGGGAGAAGAAAGAGACCCAGTACTTC.

In this sample, this clonotype turned up many times. One end of the junction fails to match germline, which may point to a read error. This sequence joins TRBV10-2 and TRBJ2-7; 7 nucleotides align to TRBD1. Per the germline V gene, CDR1 is WSHSY and CDR2 is SAAADI. This CDR3 is built from 13 residues. Written as DNA, the CDR3 is TGCGCCAGCATCGGACAGGCTAATTCACCCCTCCACTTC. Amino acids: CASIGQANSPLHF.

The chain joins TRBV7-9 to TRBJ2-5; 8 bases line up with TRBD1. The CDR3 runs 15 residues. The germline gives CDR1 SEHNR, CDR2 FQNEAQ (reference sequence). With V trimmed by 3 bases and J by 11 bases, 14 bases remained unmatched. The CDR3 DNA follows: TGTGCCAGCAGCTTCGGACAGGGAACCTACAATGAGCAGTACTTC. Residues: CASSFGQGTYNEQYF.

At least ten counts were recorded for this clonotype. Since a much larger clone is just one base distant, this may be a read error. The chain combines TRBV12-3 or TRBV12-4 with TRBJ2-1; tentative D call: TRBD1 (8 bases). The V gene lost 4 bases and the J gene lost 10 bases, with 17 bases spanning the gap. There are 14 residues in the CDR3. The CDR3 bases are TGTGCCAGCAGTTCCTCGACAGGGGACTACGAGCAGTTCTTC. Its translation: CASSSSTGDYEQFF.

The gene calls are TRBV24-1 and TRBJ1-2; no clear D gene. Germline V lookup: CDR1 KGHDR, CDR2 SFDVKD. The CDR3 totals 11 residues. Trimming left V 3 bases short and J 8 bases short, with 6 bases between. The CDR3 DNA follows: TGTGCCACCAGTGATCCAACCGGCTACACCTTC. Amino acid sequence: CATSDPTGYTF.

With regard to this clonotype: A much larger clone is a single base away; this may be a read error. This sequence joins TRBV11-3 and TRBJ2-3, with D maybe TRBD2 (5 bases). CDR1 and CDR2 (germline): SGHNT, YENEEA. The length of the CDR3 is 12 residues. Trimming cost V 5 bases and J 14 bases, with 17 bases left between them. DNA of the CDR3: TGTGCCAGCAGCCGGATCACCGGGGAGCTGTATTTT. This sequence encodes CASSRITGELYF.

The rearrangement joins TRBV12-3 or TRBV12-4 to TRBJ2-6, with D unclear. CDR3 length: 10 amino acids. Trimming shortened V by 3 bases and J by 11 bases, and 2 bases separated the two germline ends. The CDR3 bases are TGTGCCAGCAGTTTTGACGTCCTGACTTTC. Translated: CASSFDVLTF.

As to this clonotype: The conserved phenylalanine or tryptophan normally closing the CDR3 is absent here, so this likely arose from a read error. The chain uses TRBV10-3 and TRBJ2-2; no reliable D call. V was pared by 4 bases and J by 4 bases, with 13 bases between. Germline V gene sequence: CDR1 ENHRY, CDR2 SYGVKD. This CDR3 is built from 15 residues. CDR3 DNA sequence: TGTGCCATCAGTGGGCAACCCGGACCCACCGGGGAGCTGTTTTCT. Its protein product is CAISGQPGPTGELFS.

This clonotype was seen a few times. This chain links TRBV7-8 with TRBJ2-7, with D possibly being TRBD1 (5 bases). The J call may be mistaken, given a closer DNA end match to TRBJ2-5. The CDR3 has 14 residues. Germline V lookup: CDR1 SGHVS, CDR2 FQNEAQ. CDR3 in amino acids: CASSLVSGPETQYF. The CDR3 region has the DNA TGTGCCAGCAGCTTAGTTTCAGGGCCTGAGACCCAGTACTTC.

The chain joins TRBV5-4 to TRBJ2-1; the D gene is possibly TRBD1 (6 bases). The end of the DNA aligns better with TRBJ2-7, so the J call may be wrong. CDR1 and CDR2 (germline): SGHNT, YYREEE (reference sequence). CDR3 length: 12 amino acids. CDR3 in amino acids: CASSRTAYEQYF. The CDR3, as DNA: TGTGCCAGCAGCAGGACAGCCTACGAGCAGTACTTC.

This clonotype was seen a single time. One junction end does not reproduce the germline sequence, and a read error may be involved. The CDR3 DNA is TGTGCCAGCAGCAAGGACCACTTC. It encodes CASSKDHF. V is TRBV11-2 and J is TRBJ2-7; D is unresolved. The germline gives CDR1 SGHAT, CDR2 FQNNGV. The CDR3 runs to 8 residues.

Comment on this clonotype: A much larger clone differs from this one at a single base, so this may be a read error. CDR3 residues: CASSHYRANEQYF. The CDR3 DNA follows: TGCGCCAGCAGTCACTACAGGGCGAATGAGCAGTACTTC. The chain couples TRBV23-1 to TRBJ2-5; weak D call: TRBD1 (6 bases). TRBV23-1 qualifies as an ORF whose function is uncertain. V was clipped by 3 bases and J by 11 bases, with 16 bases between them. The CDR3 has 13 residues.

The chain uses TRBV12-3 or TRBV12-4 and TRBJ2-3; D remains ambiguous. V shed 6 bases and J shed 0 bases, with 13 bases lying between them. This CDR3 has 15 residues. The CDR3 loop reads CASRRGERSTDTQYF. CDR3 bases: TGTGCCAGCAGAAGAGGAGAAAGGAGCACAGATACGCAGTATTTT.

This clonotype was picked up many times. A read error is possible here, since a much larger clone lies one base away. This chain joins TRBV6-1 and TRBJ2-5, with 8 nucleotides matching TRBD2. CDR3 length: 13 residues. After removal of 8 bases from V and 11 bases from J, the junction contained 13 bases not matched to a gene. CDR1 and CDR2 (germline): MNHNS, SASEGT. CDR3 DNA: TGTGCCAGCTCCGGGGGGGCCGATAATGAGCAGTACTTC. Translation gives CASSGGADNEQYF.

This rearrangement joins TRBV12-3 or TRBV12-4 to TRBJ2-1, with 9 bases matching TRBD1. The length of the CDR3 is 14 residues. The V segment lost 7 bases and the J segment 5 bases; nucleotides outside the gene matches: 6. The CDR3 reads CASTDRGFHNEQFF. For the CDR3, the DNA is TGTGCCAGCACAGACAGGGGGTTCCACAATGAGCAGTTCTTC.

As regards this clonotype: A read error is likely, as this CDR3 ends without the conserved phenylalanine or tryptophan. The chain links TRBV7-2 to TRBJ2-3, with 7 bases aligning to TRBD2. CDR1 and CDR2 from the germline V gene are SGHTA and FQGNSA. The CDR3 sequence is 14 residues long. V lost 10 bases to trimming and J lost 2 bases; unmatched junction nucleotides: 9. CDR3 loop: CATRLASNTDTQYV. The CDR3 DNA sequence: TGTGCCACCAGACTAGCATCTAACACAGATACGCAGTATGTT.

The DNA of the CDR3 is TGTGCCAGCAGCTTACAAATTGGGGGGGCAGTCTACGAGCAGTACTTC. Translating it yields CASSLQIGGAVYEQYF. The chain uses TRBV7-6 and TRBJ2-1; tentatively, D is TRBD2 (7 bases). The last part of the DNA fits TRBJ2-7 better; the J call may be wrong. Looked up from germline, CDR1 is SGHVS and CDR2 is FNYEAQ. The CDR3 has 16 residues.

The V and J genes are TRBV12-3 or TRBV12-4 and TRBJ1-1; D ambiguous. Trimming took 4 bases from V and 0 from J, leaving 6 bases between them. CDR3 length: 13 amino acids. In DNA, the CDR3 is TGTGCCAGCAGTTCCGGGGTGAACACTGAAGCTTTCTTT. It is translated as CASSSGVNTEAFF.

The chain recombines TRBV11-3 with TRBJ2-5; D is unclear. There are 14 residues in the CDR3. In germline, CDR1 is SGHNT, CDR2 YENEEA. With 1 base removed from V and 4 bases from J, the gap between germline ends came to 10 bases. The CDR3 DNA reads TGTGCCAGCAGCTTAGGAATGGGCGGAGAGACCCAGTACTTC. As protein: CASSLGMGGETQYF. The entire variable domain, with the rest obtained from reference TRBV11-3 and TRBJ2-5, is as follows: EAGVVQSPRYKIIEKKQPVAFWCNPISGHNTLYWYLQNLGQGPELLIRYENEEAVDDSQLPKDRFSAERLKGVDSTLKIQPAELGDSAVYLCASSLGMGGETQYFGPGTRLLVL.

This clonotype was counted many times. The chain has TRBV2 and TRBJ2-3; perhaps TRBD2 as D (6 bases). Germline assignment: CDR1 SNHLY and CDR2 FYNNEI. Trimming pared 2 bases from V and 2 bases from J, leaving 11 bases between. The CDR3 spans 15 residues. The CDR3 sequence: CASSERDLHTDTQYF. In DNA form, the CDR3 reads TGTGCCAGCAGTGAAAGGGACTTACACACAGATACGCAGTATTTT.

This sequence joins TRBV7-2 and TRBJ2-6, with 9 bases fitting TRBD1. The J call may not be correct, given that the DNA end is closer to TRBJ2-7. The CDR3 runs 16 residues. Germline assignment: CDR1 SGHTA and CDR2 FQGNSA. CDR3 sequence reads: CASSYPGGTGRYEQYF. The CDR3 DNA is TGTGCCAGCAGCTACCCCGGGGGGACAGGGAGATACGAGCAGTACTTC.

The genes are TRBV11-2 and TRBJ2-5; 7 positions match TRBD1. The DNA end favors TRBJ2-1, so the J call may be wrong. The CDR3 runs 13 residues. CDR1 and CDR2 from the germline V gene are SGHAT and FQNNGV. The CDR3 DNA follows: TGTGCCAGCAGGCATACAGGGGTCTACGAGCAGTTCTTC. It translates to CASRHTGVYEQFF.

This clonotype was seen a single time. The CDR3 does not close with the conserved phenylalanine or tryptophan, likely indicating a read error. No DNA is shown, since the ends of the CDR3 on it are uncertain; the CDR3 is the one TCRdb lists. CDR3 in amino acids: CASSLGGGQRPSTSGQ. This sequence joins TRBV7-7 and TRBJ1-1; TRBD1, as called in the table, went unchecked against the DNA. The CDR3 length equals 16 residues, ends included. Germline CDR1 is SSHAT and CDR2 is FNYEAQ (reference sequence).

The CDR3 DNA sequence: TGTGCCAGCAGCTTTGCTCCGAACACTGAAGCTTTCTTT. Translating it yields CASSFAPNTEAFF. This chain connects TRBV7-2 to TRBJ1-1; D is undetermined. Germline CDR1 SGHTA, CDR2 FQGNSA. CDR3 length: 13 residues. V was clipped by 3 bases and J by 1 base, with 6 bases between them.

The V gene is TRBV6-1, the J gene TRBJ2-3; 7 positions match TRBD1. The closer fit of TRBJ2-7 to the DNA end suggests the J call may be wrong. Germline assignment: CDR1 MNHNS and CDR2 SASEGT. CDR3 length: 13 residues. The DNA for the CDR3 is TGTGCCAGCAGTCCGGGACAGACCTACGAGCAGTACTTC. Residues: CASSPGQTYEQYF.

This clonotype was counted ten times or more. The J gene is TRBJ2-2, the V gene TRBV11-3; no reliable D call. The germline gives CDR1 SGHNT, CDR2 YENEEA. The CDR3 consists of 12 residues. Trimming took 5 bases from V and 4 from J, leaving 5 bases between them. CDR3 in amino acids: CASSRITGELFF. CDR3 in DNA: TGTGCCAGCAGCCGGATCACCGGGGAGCTGTTTTTT.

This clonotype showed up many times. J is TRBJ2-1 and V is TRBV25-1, with D unresolved. Trimming stripped 4 bases from V and 6 bases from J, with 13 bases between. Germline lookup yields CDR1 MGHDK and CDR2 SYGVNS. The CDR3 has 14 amino acids. Here the CDR3 reads CASSGSGPGNEQFF. The CDR3 nucleotides read TGTGCCAGCAGTGGATCCGGCCCCGGCAATGAGCAGTTCTTC.

This clonotype was detected ten times or more. This chain links TRBV6-1 with TRBJ1-1; no firm D call. The CDR3 contains 15 residues. Trimming took off 4 bases at V and 1 base at J, with 13 bases between the two ends. Germline V gene lookup returns CDR1 MNHNS and CDR2 SASEGT. This CDR3 is CASSVEWAGNTEAFF. The DNA of the CDR3 is TGTGCCAGCAGTGTTGAGTGGGCTGGGAACACTGAAGCTTTCTTT.

The chain is built from TRBV20-1 and TRBJ2-5, with TRBD2 identical over 16 bases. Germline CDR1 reads DFQATT; CDR2 reads SNEGSKA (reference sequence). V shed 5 bases, J shed 2 bases, and the junction held 8 bases outside the gene matches. The CDR3 consists of 17 residues. The CDR3 nucleotides read TGCAGTGCTTTACCGGGACTAGCGGGGGGGTATCAAGAGACCCAGTACTTC. Translating it yields CSALPGLAGGYQETQYF.